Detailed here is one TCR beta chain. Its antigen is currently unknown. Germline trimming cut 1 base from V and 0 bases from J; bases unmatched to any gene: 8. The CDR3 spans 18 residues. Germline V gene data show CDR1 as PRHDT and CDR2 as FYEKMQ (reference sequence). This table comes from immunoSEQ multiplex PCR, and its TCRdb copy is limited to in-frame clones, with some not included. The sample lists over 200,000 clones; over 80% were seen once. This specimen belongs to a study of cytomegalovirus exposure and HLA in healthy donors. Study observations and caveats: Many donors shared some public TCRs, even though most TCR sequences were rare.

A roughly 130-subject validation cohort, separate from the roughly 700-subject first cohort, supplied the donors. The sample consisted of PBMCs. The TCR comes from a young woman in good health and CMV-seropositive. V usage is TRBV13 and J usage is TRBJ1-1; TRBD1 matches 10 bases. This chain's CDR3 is CASSLETGQGVMNTEAFF. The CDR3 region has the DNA TGTGCCAGCAGCTTAGAGACCGGACAGGGGGTTATGAACACTGAAGCTTTCTTT.